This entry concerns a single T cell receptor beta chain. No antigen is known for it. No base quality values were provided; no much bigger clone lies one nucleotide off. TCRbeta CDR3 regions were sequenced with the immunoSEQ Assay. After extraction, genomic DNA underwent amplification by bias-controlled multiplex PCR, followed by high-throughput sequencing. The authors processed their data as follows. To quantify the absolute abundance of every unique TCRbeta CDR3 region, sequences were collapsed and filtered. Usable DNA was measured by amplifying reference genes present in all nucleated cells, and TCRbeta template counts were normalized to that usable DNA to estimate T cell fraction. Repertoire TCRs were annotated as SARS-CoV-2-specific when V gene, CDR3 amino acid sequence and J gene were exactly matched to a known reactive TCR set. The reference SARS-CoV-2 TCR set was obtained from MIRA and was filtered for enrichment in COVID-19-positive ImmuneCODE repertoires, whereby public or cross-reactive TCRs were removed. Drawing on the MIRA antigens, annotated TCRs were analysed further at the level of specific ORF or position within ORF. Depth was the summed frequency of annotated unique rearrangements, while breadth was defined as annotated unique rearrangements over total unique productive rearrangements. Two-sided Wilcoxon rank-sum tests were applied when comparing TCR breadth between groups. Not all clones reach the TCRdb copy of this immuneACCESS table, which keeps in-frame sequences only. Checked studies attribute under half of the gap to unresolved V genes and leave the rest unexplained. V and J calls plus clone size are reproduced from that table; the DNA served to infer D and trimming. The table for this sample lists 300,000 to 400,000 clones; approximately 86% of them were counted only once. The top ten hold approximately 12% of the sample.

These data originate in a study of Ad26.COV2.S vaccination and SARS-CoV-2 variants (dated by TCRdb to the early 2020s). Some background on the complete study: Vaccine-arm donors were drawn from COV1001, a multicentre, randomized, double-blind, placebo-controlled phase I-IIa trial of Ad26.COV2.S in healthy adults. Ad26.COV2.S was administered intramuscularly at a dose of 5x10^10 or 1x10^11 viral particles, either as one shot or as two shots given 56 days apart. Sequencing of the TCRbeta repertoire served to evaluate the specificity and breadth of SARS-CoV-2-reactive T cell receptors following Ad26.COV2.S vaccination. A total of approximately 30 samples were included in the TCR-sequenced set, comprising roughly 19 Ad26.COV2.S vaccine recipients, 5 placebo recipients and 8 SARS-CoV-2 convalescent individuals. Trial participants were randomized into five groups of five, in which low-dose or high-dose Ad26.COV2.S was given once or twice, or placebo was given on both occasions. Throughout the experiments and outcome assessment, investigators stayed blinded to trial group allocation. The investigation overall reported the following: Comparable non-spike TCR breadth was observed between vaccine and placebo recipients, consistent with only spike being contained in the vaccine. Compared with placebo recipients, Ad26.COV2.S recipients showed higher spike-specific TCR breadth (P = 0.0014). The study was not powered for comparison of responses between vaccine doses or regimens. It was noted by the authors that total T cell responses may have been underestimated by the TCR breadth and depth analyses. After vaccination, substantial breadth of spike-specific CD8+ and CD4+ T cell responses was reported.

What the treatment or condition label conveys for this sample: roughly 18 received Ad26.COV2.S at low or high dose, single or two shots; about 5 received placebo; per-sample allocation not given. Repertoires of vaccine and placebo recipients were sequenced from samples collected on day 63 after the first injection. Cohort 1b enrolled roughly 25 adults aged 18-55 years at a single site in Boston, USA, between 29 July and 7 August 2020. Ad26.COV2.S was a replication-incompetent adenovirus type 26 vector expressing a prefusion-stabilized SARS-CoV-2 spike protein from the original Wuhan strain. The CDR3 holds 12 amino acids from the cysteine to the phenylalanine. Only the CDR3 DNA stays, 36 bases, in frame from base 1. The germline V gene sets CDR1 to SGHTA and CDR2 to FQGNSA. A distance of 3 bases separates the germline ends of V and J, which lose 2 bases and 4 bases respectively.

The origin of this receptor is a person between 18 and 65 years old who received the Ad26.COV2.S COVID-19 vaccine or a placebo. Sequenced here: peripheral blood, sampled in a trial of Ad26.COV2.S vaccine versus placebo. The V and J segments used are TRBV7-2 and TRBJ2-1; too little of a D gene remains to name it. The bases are TGTGCCAGCAGCTTATGGTACAATGAGCAGTTCTTC. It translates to CASSLWYNEQFF.